This T cell receptor beta chain was recorded in a study of spatial heterogeneity in lung cancer. About the study: Averaged across combinations, each unique TCR and UMI pairing appeared more than ten times in raw reads, which were uncorrected.

As for time point: sample taken at primary tumor resection. Unsorted samples of tumor, nontumor lung or frozen PBMC had their whole RNA sequenced. Every individual TCR cDNA molecule carried its own unique molecular identifier, which allowed correction of PCR and sequencing errors. TCRdb reprocessed the 5' RACE reads via MiXCR and lists one record per CDR3 protein. The sample yields tens of thousands of distinct CDR3 sequences, approximately 7% seen once. As for this clonotype: Its target is unknown.

CDR1 is SQVTM and CDR2 is ANQGSEA in the germline V gene. The CDR3 loop spans 16 amino acids. With 5 bases clipped from V and 6 bases from J, the junction kept 11 bases outside the gene matches. General observations from the study: Resection blood, more than follow-up blood, showed ubiquitous expanded tumor TCRs.

Specimen: PBMCs, collected at surgery. This rearrangement joins TRBV29-1 to TRBJ2-3; 13 nucleotides align to TRBD2. This receptor was taken from a female donor with early-stage non-small cell lung cancer. Written as DNA, the CDR3 is TGCAGCGTTCCCATCGGGACTAGCGGGGAGGGGGATACGCAGTATTTT. Translation: CSVPIGTSGEGDTQYF.